The 29 T cell receptor beta chains below were found in one sample sequenced in a study of T cell changes during pregnancy in multiple sclerosis. Here immunoSEQ multiplex PCR was the method, and the copy in TCRdb shows in-frame clones only, minus some. Among about 39,000 clones listed, about nine tenths were seen once. The sequences come from CD4+ T cells from peripheral blood mononuclear cells, collected in the first trimester of pregnancy. The source of these receptors is a female donor in good health, enrolled as a control in a pregnancy study.

The CDR3 region is CASRDRGPYGYTF. The DNA of the CDR3 is TGTGCCAGTAGAGACAGGGGGCCCTATGGCTACACCTTC. The J gene is TRBJ1-2, the V gene TRBV19; the match to TRBD1 covers 10 bases. Germline-derived CDR1 and CDR2 are LNHDA and SQIVND (reference sequence). The CDR3 is 13 residues long. V trimming: 6 bases; J trimming: 4 bases; junction bases outside the gene matches: 2.

The V and J genes are TRBV4-3 and TRBJ1-4, with 9 bases aligning to TRBD1. Germline lookup yields CDR1 LGHNA and CDR2 YSLEER. The CDR3 covers 17 residues. The V and J ends lost 0 bases and 5 bases, in that order; junction bases with no gene match: 7. The CDR3 DNA is TGCGCCAGCAGCCAAGATAGGGGACAGGGTTCGAATGAAAAACTGTTTTTT. Translated: CASSQDRGQGSNEKLFF.

V is TRBV15 and J is TRBJ1-5; D may be TRBD1 (6 bases). The length of the CDR3 is 15 residues. V shed 3 bases and J shed 3 bases, with 12 bases lying between them. Germline CDR1 is LNHNV and CDR2 is YYDKDF (reference sequence). The CDR3 DNA is TGTGCCACCAGCAGGGGGGCGGGTTACAATCAGCCCCAGCATTTT. This translates into CATSRGAGYNQPQHF.

The chain employs TRBV19 and TRBJ2-7; D is possibly TRBD1 (6 bases). The CDR3 is 17 residues long. V gave up 5 bases and J gave up 4 bases, with 24 bases separating them. From germline, CDR1 is LNHDA and CDR2 SQIVND (reference sequence). CDR3 nucleotides: TGTGCCAGTAGTGCTCCCCTACGACCCGGGACAACTTACGAGCAGTACTTC. It is translated as CASSAPLRPGTTYEQYF.

The chain couples TRBV7-2 to TRBJ2-7; D remains unclear. CDR3 length: 14 residues. The germline gives CDR1 SGHTA, CDR2 FQGNSA. V shed 5 bases and J shed 1 base, with 12 bases lying between them. CDR3 nucleotides: TGTGCCAGCAGCCCAGAACCCGTTTCCTACGAGCAGTACTTC. Its protein product is CASSPEPVSYEQYF.

The V and J genes are TRBV2 and TRBJ1-4, with D possibly being TRBD1 (5 bases). CDR3 length equals 14 residues. Germline V gene data show CDR1 as SNHLY and CDR2 as FYNNEI. Trimming removed 6 bases at V and 2 bases at J, with 10 bases between. The CDR3, as DNA: TGTGCCAGCAGGCAGGGCTTCACTAATGAAAAACTGTTTTTT. The encoded protein is CASRQGFTNEKLFF.

This chain connects TRBV18 to TRBJ2-3, with 9 positions matching TRBD2. CDR1 and CDR2 (germline): KGHSH, LQKENI. The V and J ends lost 3 bases and 4 bases, in that order; junction bases with no gene match: 8. The CDR3 is 16 amino acids. Here the CDR3 reads CASSPLAGTISDTQYF. DNA of the CDR3: TGTGCCAGCTCACCGCTAGCGGGGACGATATCAGATACGCAGTATTTT.

J is TRBJ1-5 and V is TRBV6-1; D gene unclear. Trimming pared 3 bases from V and 2 bases from J, leaving 8 bases between. The CDR3 is 14 residues long. CDR1 and CDR2 from the germline V gene are MNHNS and SASEGT. The CDR3 spells CASSESVRNQPQHF. The CDR3 region has the DNA TGTGCCAGCAGTGAGTCGGTGCGCAATCAGCCCCAGCATTTT.

V usage is TRBV2 and J usage is TRBJ2-2, with TRBD1 identical over 7 bases. Germline V gene data show CDR1 as SNHLY and CDR2 as FYNNEI. Losses at the gene ends were 4 bases for V and 2 bases for J; bases not matched to a gene: 1. The CDR3 loop spans 14 amino acids. The CDR3 DNA sequence: TGTGCCAGCAGTGGACAGGGTAACACCGGGGAGCTGTTTTTT. It yields the protein CASSGQGNTGELFF.

The chain employs TRBV12-1 and TRBJ1-2; TRBD1 is the table's D call, not checked against the DNA. TRBV12-1 is termed a pseudogene. The CDR3 consists of 13 residues. The CDR3 spells CASSFARRGGYTF. The CDR3 region has the DNA TGTGCCAGCAGCTTTGCGAGAAGGGGCGGCTACACCTTC.

The chain uses TRBV19 and TRBJ1-5; D ambiguous. V lost 6 bases to trimming and J lost 9 bases, with 21 bases between them. The CDR3 runs to 15 residues. CDR1 is LNHDA, CDR2 SQIVND, per germline (reference sequence). The CDR3 spells CASRTPPPGRGPQHF. CDR3 bases: TGTGCCAGTAGGACTCCCCCCCCGGGAAGAGGGCCCCAGCATTTT. The full variable domain, its missing parts supplied by reference TRBV19 and TRBJ1-5, is DGGITQSPKYLFRKEGQNVTLSCEQNLNHDAMYWYRQDPGQGLRLIYYSQIVNDFQKGDIAEGYSVSREKKESFPLTVTSAQKNPTAFYLCASRTPPPGRGPQHFGDGTRLSIL.

This clone has just one count. The chain combines TRBV4-1 with TRBJ1-2; D possibly corresponds to TRBD1 (5 bases). This CDR3 has 16 residues. V was trimmed by 3 bases and J by 0 bases, leaving 14 bases between them. In germline, CDR1 is MGHRA, CDR2 YSYEKL. DNA for the CDR3: TGCGCCAGCAGCCAGACCAGCCAAGGGGCTAACTATGGCTACACCTTC. As protein: CASSQTSQGANYGYTF.

V usage is TRBV7-2 and J usage is TRBJ2-1, with a tentative D call TRBD1 (6 bases). V lost 7 bases and J lost 3, with 16 bases in between. Looked up from germline, CDR1 is SGHTA and CDR2 is FQGNSA. The length of the CDR3 is 15 residues. The chain's CDR3 is CASTPRGNRYNEQFF. DNA of the CDR3: TGTGCCAGCACCCCGAGGGGGAACCGCTACAATGAGCAGTTCTTC.

V gene TRBV15 combines with J gene TRBJ2-1, with 8 bases fitting TRBD2. V shed 1 base, J shed 7 bases, and the junction held 6 bases outside the gene matches. The CDR3 is made up of 15 amino acids. Germline assignment: CDR1 LNHNV and CDR2 YYDKDF (reference sequence). DNA of the CDR3: TGTGCCACCAGCAGAGCCCTAGCGGGTAGGAATGAGCAGTTCTTC. Translated, it gives CATSRALAGRNEQFF. The whole variable domain, remainder taken from reference TRBV15 and TRBJ2-1, is DAMVIQNPRYQVTQFGKPVTLSCSQTLNHNVMYWYQQKSSQAPKLLFHYYDKDFNNEADTPDNFQSRRPNTSFCFLDIRSPGLGDTAMYLCATSRALAGRNEQFFGPGTRLTVL.

V is TRBV27 and J is TRBJ1-2; D is uncertain. The germline V gene has CDR1 MNHEY and CDR2 SMNVEV (reference sequence). The V end lost 1 base, the J end lost 4 bases, and 19 bases lay between the germline ends. The CDR3 contains 17 residues. This CDR3 reads CASSLWSGVRSTYGYTF. CDR3 nucleotides: TGTGCCAGCAGTTTATGGAGTGGAGTCCGCTCGACCTATGGCTACACCTTC.

The chain links TRBV6-6 to TRBJ1-2; D gene ambiguous. The V end lost 7 bases, the J end lost 3 bases, and 15 bases lay between the germline ends. Germline V CDR1 and CDR2: MNHNY, SVGAGI (reference sequence). This CDR3 is built from 14 residues. CDR3 sequence (DNA): TGTGCCAGCACCCCCCCGGAGTCCTACTATGGCTACACCTTC. Translated: CASTPPESYYGYTF.

The rearrangement links TRBV25-1 to TRBJ2-5; 11 nucleotides align to TRBD2. Germline loops: CDR1 MGHDK, CDR2 SYGVNS. The CDR3 contains 17 residues. V lost 0 bases and J lost 3; bases outside the gene matches: 6. The chain's CDR3 is CASSEYRLAGGKETQYF. DNA of the CDR3: TGTGCCAGCAGTGAATACCGGCTAGCGGGGGGTAAAGAGACCCAGTACTTC.

V and J are TRBV11-1 and TRBJ1-6; D unresolved. The length of the CDR3 is 15 residues. Germline CDR1 and CDR2: SGHAT and FQDESV (reference sequence). Trimming left V 1 base short and J 6 bases short, with 10 bases between. The CDR3 region has the DNA TGTGCCAGCAGCTTAGAGGCGGGGATTAATTCACCCCTCCACTTT. Translated: CASSLEAGINSPLHF.

The chain has TRBV29-1 and TRBJ1-2; 10 bases are shared with TRBD1. The CDR3 sequence is 12 residues long. V lost 6 bases and J lost 8; bases outside the gene matches: 6. CDR1 is SQVTM and CDR2 is ANQGSEA in the germline V gene. CDR3 nucleotide sequence: TGCAGCGTCGCGGGACAGGGGACGGGCTACACCTTC. It codes for CSVAGQGTGYTF.

This clone has more than one count but fewer than ten. This chain uses TRBV7-2 with TRBJ2-3; a possible D gene is TRBD1 (6 bases). The V gene's germline CDR1 is SGHTA and CDR2 FQGNSA. V was shortened by 6 bases and J by 1 base, with 17 bases between the two germline ends. This CDR3 contains 16 residues. As DNA, the CDR3 is TGTGCCAGCAGGGAAGGGCAGGGGAGAGGCACAGATACGCAGTATTTT. This encodes CASREGQGRGTDTQYF.

CDR3: CASSQAQQTGNQPQHF. CDR3 sequence (DNA): TGTGCCAGCAGCCAAGCCCAACAGACAGGCAATCAGCCCCAGCATTTT. The genes are TRBV4-2 and TRBJ1-5; a possible D gene is TRBD1 (5 bases). V was cut by 1 base and J by 2 bases, with 12 bases left in between. The CDR3 runs 16 residues. Germline loops: CDR1 LGHNA, CDR2 YNFKEQ.

The gene calls are TRBV5-1 and TRBJ1-5; the match to TRBD1 covers 7 bases. V shed 0 bases and J 8 bases; nucleotides not matched to a gene: 8. This CDR3 comprises 15 residues. Germline CDR1 is SGHRS and CDR2 is YFSETQ. CDR3 in DNA: TGCGCCAGCAGCTTGGGTCAGGGGGTTGGGGAGCCCCAGCATTTT. It codes for CASSLGQGVGEPQHF.

The chain employs TRBV7-9 and TRBJ1-2; D is perhaps TRBD1 (5 bases). Germline-derived CDR1 and CDR2 are SEHNR and FQNEAQ (reference sequence). CDR3 size: 14 residues. V gave up 5 bases and J gave up 0 bases, with 10 bases separating them. The CDR3 region is CASSLDTANYGYTF. In DNA form, the CDR3 reads TGTGCCAGCAGCCTGGACACAGCTAACTATGGCTACACCTTC.

This chain joins TRBV18 and TRBJ2-6; a weak D match, TRBD2 (6 bases). V lost 2 bases and J lost 1, with 9 bases in between. This CDR3 comprises 16 residues. Germline V gives CDR1 KGHSH, CDR2 LQKENI. This CDR3 is CASSPGGGSGANVLTF. CDR3 coding DNA: TGTGCCAGCTCACCAGGGGGAGGATCTGGGGCCAACGTCCTGACTTTC.

This sequence joins TRBV19 and TRBJ1-5; D unresolved. The CDR3 has 15 amino acids. With 3 bases removed from V and 4 bases from J, the gap between germline ends came to 13 bases. The V gene's germline CDR1 is LNHDA and CDR2 SQIVND (reference sequence). The DNA of the CDR3 is TGTGCCAGTAGTATTAATAGAGCCCCGAATCAGCCCCAGCATTTT. Encoded protein: CASSINRAPNQPQHF.

This chain links TRBV6-5 with TRBJ1-1; 9 positions match TRBD1. The CDR3 consists of 14 residues. Unmatched junction bases numbered 5, after V lost 4 bases and J lost 5 bases. In germline, CDR1 is MNHEY, CDR2 SVGAGI. CDR3 sequence (DNA): TGTGCCAGCAGTTCCCGGGACAGGGTTACTGAAGCTTTCTTT. It specifies CASSSRDRVTEAFF.

This chain links TRBV27 with TRBJ1-6; 7 bases agree with TRBD1. Per germline, CDR1 MNHEY and CDR2 SMNVEV (reference sequence). The junction had 8 bases not matched to a gene; V was cut back by 6 bases and J by 6 bases. The CDR3 length is 15 residues. The CDR3 loop reads CASSPRQGGNSPLHF. The CDR3 DNA sequence: TGTGCCAGCAGCCCTCGACAGGGAGGTAATTCACCCCTCCACTTT.

The genes are TRBV9 and TRBJ1-6; D gene unclear. V was trimmed by 5 bases and J by 5 bases, leaving 11 bases between them. Germline V gene sequence: CDR1 SGDLS, CDR2 YYNGEE. The CDR3 sequence is 14 residues long. The CDR3 nucleotides are TGTGCCAGCAGGGAGAGCAACAATAATTCACCCCTCCACTTT. Amino acids: CASRESNNNSPLHF.

This rearrangement joins TRBV6-6 to TRBJ1-2, with TRBD1 matching 8 bases. The CDR3 is 11 amino acids. The germline CDR1 and CDR2 sequences are MNHNY and SVGAGI (reference sequence). The V and J ends lost 8 bases and 8 bases, in that order; junction bases with no gene match: 4. CDR3: CASGTGDGYTF. CDR3 DNA sequence: TGTGCCAGCGGGACAGGAGACGGCTACACCTTC.